A single sample is the source of the 12 T cell receptor beta chains below, sequenced in a study of shared clonotypes between healthy human individuals. Terminally differentiated effector memory CD45RA+ cells were left out of the naive CD8 fraction, which was CD45RO-negative and positively selected for CCR7. Profiled with immunoSEQ multiplex PCR; TCRdb holds only in-frame clones, not every one. The profile shows roughly 590,000 clones, 95% to 96% of them singletons. Sequencing was done on a sample of naive CD8+ T cells sorted from blood. The receptor source for this set is a woman aged 25 to 39 in good health.

The rearrangement joins TRBV6-5 to TRBJ2-7, with 7 positions matching TRBD2. The CDR3 extends over 14 amino acids. The V gene's germline CDR1 is MNHEY and CDR2 SVGAGI. The trim removed 11 bases at V and 1 base at J, leaving 11 bases unmatched. CDR3 region: CASRTSVKSYEQYF. The CDR3 nucleotides are TGTGCCTCCCGTACTAGCGTGAAATCCTACGAGCAGTACTTC.

Concerning this clone: Within the sample, other DNA sequences also encode this same CDR3. The rearrangement links TRBV5-6 to TRBJ1-5; D uncertain. V shed 0 bases and J shed 1 base, with 2 bases lying between them. CDR1 SGHDT and CDR2 YYEEEE come from the germline V gene. The CDR3 consists of 13 residues. This chain's CDR3 is CASSLGSNQPQHF. The CDR3 DNA sequence: TGTGCCAGCAGCTTGGGGAGCAATCAGCCCCAGCATTTT.

The chain uses TRBV5-4 and TRBJ2-2; unclear D gene. CDR1 SGHNT and CDR2 YYREEE come from the germline V gene (reference sequence). CDR3 length: 12 amino acids. The V and J ends lost 4 bases and 2 bases respectively, with 3 bases between them. CDR3 region: CASSPNTGELFF. The CDR3 bases are TGTGCCAGCAGCCCCAACACCGGGGAGCTGTTTTTT.

The chain carries TRBV19 and TRBJ2-1; 11 bases agree with TRBD2. The CDR3 loop spans 13 amino acids. After removal of 5 bases from V and 8 bases from J, the junction contained 2 bases not matched to a gene. Germline CDR1 reads LNHDA; CDR2 reads SQIVND (reference sequence). For the CDR3, the DNA is TGTGCCAGTAGTGTACTAGCGGGGGATGAGCAGTTCTTC. Its protein product is CASSVLAGDEQFF.

The V call is TRBV10-1, the J call TRBJ1-5; D is ambiguous. Trimming pared 3 bases from V and 6 bases from J, leaving 6 bases between. The CDR3 spans 12 residues. Germline values: CDR1 WNHNN, CDR2 SYGVQD (reference sequence). Here the CDR3 reads CASSDGSQPQHF. CDR3 DNA sequence: TGCGCCAGCAGTGATGGTAGTCAGCCCCAGCATTTT.

The chain recombines TRBV27 with TRBJ2-7, with D possibly matching TRBD1 (5 bases). CDR3 length: 15 residues. V lost 3 bases and J 4 bases, leaving 16 bases between the germline ends. Germline V CDR1 and CDR2: MNHEY, SMNVEV (reference sequence). As DNA, the CDR3 is TGTGCCAGCAGTTTCGGTGGGTCGAAGGGGTACGAGCAGTACTTC. Its translation: CASSFGGSKGYEQYF.

The V call is TRBV10-2, the J call TRBJ1-5; D might be TRBD1 (6 bases). CDR3 size: 15 residues. The V and J ends lost 2 bases and 7 bases respectively, with 15 bases between them. Germline V lookup: CDR1 WSHSY, CDR2 SAAADI. CDR3 nucleotides: TGCGCCAGCAGTGAGGCAGGGGTAAGGGTCCAGCCCCAGCATTTT. This translates into CASSEAGVRVQPQHF.

The rearrangement uses TRBV27 and TRBJ2-1; no clear D gene. The germline V gene has CDR1 MNHEY and CDR2 SMNVEV (reference sequence). The ends were cut back, 3 bases at V and 6 bases at J, with 9 bases in the middle. The CDR3 spans 13 residues. The CDR3 region is CASSFSPFNEQFF. As DNA, the CDR3 is TGTGCCAGCAGTTTTAGCCCGTTCAATGAGCAGTTCTTC.

The J gene is TRBJ2-3, the V gene TRBV7-6, with TRBD2 matching 8 bases. Losses at the gene ends were 3 bases for V and 2 bases for J; bases not matched to a gene: 7. CDR1 is SGHVS, CDR2 FNYEAQ, per germline. This CDR3 spans 16 amino acids. This CDR3 reads CASSFSTSGYTDTQYF. In nucleotides, the CDR3 is TGTGCCAGCAGCTTTAGTACTAGCGGATACACAGATACGCAGTATTTT.

This clone was found once. The J gene is TRBJ2-7, the V gene TRBV27, with 7 bases aligning to TRBD1. Germline assignment: CDR1 MNHEY and CDR2 SMNVEV (reference sequence). The CDR3 runs 13 residues. V lost 3 bases to trimming and J lost 6 bases; unmatched junction nucleotides: 5. CDR3 sequence: CASSFYRGSEQYF. The CDR3 DNA reads TGTGCCAGCAGTTTTTACAGGGGATCCGAGCAGTACTTC.

This sequence joins TRBV2 and TRBJ2-4, with 10 bases fitting TRBD2. Looked up from germline, CDR1 is SNHLY and CDR2 is FYNNEI. The CDR3 length is 14 residues. V shed 3 bases, J shed 6 bases, and the junction held 2 bases outside the gene matches. CDR3 protein: CASSDSSGRNIQYF. CDR3 DNA: TGTGCCAGCAGTGATTCTAGCGGGAGAAACATTCAGTACTTC.

The chain employs TRBV5-4 and TRBJ2-3; D may correspond to TRBD1 or TRBD2 (6 bases each). CDR3 size: 15 residues. Deletions cut 2 bases from V and 0 bases from J, with 10 bases between. CDR1 is SGHNT and CDR2 is YYREEE in the germline V gene (reference sequence). The CDR3 sequence is CASSLRGASTDTQYF. CDR3 nucleotide sequence: TGTGCCAGCAGCTTAAGGGGGGCAAGCACAGATACGCAGTATTTT.